The 15 T cell receptor beta chains below were found in one sample sequenced in a study of blood T cells in healthy people across ages. Through a sample-barcoded 5' primer and a J-beta primer mix, a second PCR was run for about 6 to 11 cycles. TCRdb used MiXCR to reprocess the 5' RACE reads, holding one entry per CDR3 protein. The sample carries some 1.5 million distinct CDR3 sequences, approximately 30% recorded once. The sample was blood. Receptors were obtained from a young woman in good health.

As concerns this clonotype: This clone may be a read error of a much larger clone one base away. The chain recombines TRBV7-9 with TRBJ2-4; 8 nucleotides match TRBD2. The closer fit of TRBJ2-7 to the DNA end suggests the J call may be wrong. Germline V lookup: CDR1 SEHNR, CDR2 FQNEAQ (reference sequence). The CDR3 covers 15 residues. CDR3 coding DNA: TGTGCCAGCACGGGACCGGGGGGGGTCGACTGCGAGCAGTACTTC. Protein: CASTGPGGVDCEQYF.

This clonotype has just a few counts. V and J are TRBV12-3 or TRBV12-4 and TRBJ2-7, with D perhaps matching TRBD1 (5 bases). The CDR3 loop spans 16 amino acids. Between the trimmed V and J ends, which lost 1 base and 3 bases, there was a span of 16 bases. The CDR3 protein is CASSLEPLGQGYEQYF. CDR3 DNA: TGTGCCAGCAGTTTAGAACCCCTCGGGCAGGGCTACGAGCAGTACTTC.

This clonotype was picked up a small number of times. Written as DNA, the CDR3 is TGCAGTGCTAGAGTACAGCAACTCAATCAGCCCCAGCATTTT. Protein product: CSARVQQLNQPQHF. The chain has TRBV20-1 and TRBJ1-5; D remains unclear. CDR1 DFQATT and CDR2 SNEGSKA come from the germline V gene (reference sequence). Trimming removed 1 base at V and 3 bases at J, with 10 bases between. This CDR3 region has 14 residues.

This clonotype was observed many times. The gene calls are TRBV5-1 and TRBJ2-3; TRBD1 might be the D (6 bases). The V gene's germline CDR1 is SGHRS and CDR2 YFSETQ. The CDR3 is made up of 14 amino acids. V was clipped by 0 bases and J by 3 bases, with 8 bases between them. The DNA for the CDR3 is TGCGCCAGCAGCTTGGCTACAGGGACAGATACGCAGTATTTT. Protein sequence: CASSLATGTDTQYF.

This clonotype turned up a few times. The chain is built from TRBV5-1 and TRBJ2-3; TRBD2 aligns across 7 bases. This CDR3 has 14 residues. Germline CDR1 reads SGHRS; CDR2 reads YFSETQ. The trim removed 7 bases at V and 2 bases at J, leaving 7 bases unmatched. The CDR3 is CASAGETYTDTQYF. CDR3 DNA: TGCGCCAGCGCGGGAGAGACGTACACAGATACGCAGTATTTT.

The sample holds one count of this clonotype. This chain links TRBV5-1 with TRBJ2-1, with D possibly called TRBD1 or TRBD2 (5 bases each). The CDR3 extends over 14 amino acids. V lost 6 bases, J lost 9 bases, and 19 bases lay in between. The V gene's germline CDR1 is SGHRS and CDR2 YFSETQ. CDR3 amino acids: CASTPDSMGTEQFF. The CDR3 DNA sequence: TGCGCCAGCACCCCAGACTCTATGGGGACTGAGCAGTTCTTC. The whole variable domain, remainder taken from reference TRBV5-1 and TRBJ2-1, is KAGVTQTPRYLIKTRGQQVTLSCSPISGHRSVSWYQQTPGQGLQFLFEYFSETQRNKGNFPGRFSGRQFSNSRSEMNVSTLELGDSALYLCASTPDSMGTEQFFGPGTRLTVL.

The rearrangement links TRBV7-2 to TRBJ1-4; a weak D match, TRBD1 (5 bases). The CDR3 is 12 amino acids. V lost 4 bases to trimming and J lost 12 bases, with 12 bases between them. Germline loops: CDR1 SGHTA, CDR2 FQGNSA. The CDR3 is CASSSGGVELFF. CDR3 nucleotide sequence: TGTGCCAGCAGCTCTGGAGGGGTAGAACTGTTTTTT.

This clonotype was detected once. It may be a read error: a sequence one base away is much more abundant. V and J are TRBV5-1 and TRBJ2-5; TRBD1 matches 7 bases. Germline assignment: CDR1 SGHRS and CDR2 YFSETQ. After removal of 4 bases from V and 5 bases from J, the junction contained 11 bases not matched to a gene. CDR3 length: 15 residues. The CDR3: CASSVPGRGSETQYF. The CDR3 DNA sequence: TGCGCCAGCAGCGTCCCAGGCAGGGGGTCGGAGACCCAGTACTTC.

In DNA form, the CDR3 reads TGTGCCAGCAGCGCGGACGTGAACACTGAAGCTTTCTTT. Amino acid sequence: CASSADVNTEAFF. V usage is TRBV7-6 and J usage is TRBJ1-1; D gene uncertain. Trimming took off 5 bases at V and 0 bases at J, with 7 bases between the two ends. This CDR3 is 13 amino acids long. The germline CDR1 and CDR2 sequences are SGHVS and FNYEAQ.

This clonotype appeared many times. The V and J genes are TRBV12-3 or TRBV12-4 and TRBJ2-1; 9 nucleotides align to TRBD2. J lost 8 bases, V lost 7 bases, and 6 bases had no gene match. The CDR3 runs 13 residues. The CDR3 spells CASKVLAGDEQFF. CDR3 DNA: TGTGCCAGCAAGGTGTTAGCGGGAGATGAGCAGTTCTTC.

This clonotype was seen many times. The chain joins TRBV5-1 to TRBJ1-2; D remains unclear. The CDR3 has 13 residues. Trimming removed 4 bases at V and 5 bases at J, with 12 bases between. CDR1 and CDR2 from the germline V gene are SGHRS and YFSETQ. CDR3 DNA sequence: TGCGCCAGCAGCGCACGACGGGATTATGGCTACACCTTC. Its protein is CASSARRDYGYTF. Full variable domain (rest looked up from reference TRBV5-1 and TRBJ1-2): KAGVTQTPRYLIKTRGQQVTLSCSPISGHRSVSWYQQTPGQGLQFLFEYFSETQRNKGNFPGRFSGRQFSNSRSEMNVSTLELGDSALYLCASSARRDYGYTFGSGTRLTVV.

This clonotype was detected ten times or more. The V and J genes are TRBV4-3 and TRBJ2-1; D is undetermined. V was trimmed by 0 bases and J by 6 bases, leaving 15 bases between them. This CDR3 contains 16 residues. Germline loops: CDR1 LGHNA, CDR2 YSLEER. CDR3 in DNA: TGCGCCAGCAGCCAAGATGACGGCGTCCTGGGCAATGAGCAGTTCTTC. Translating gives CASSQDDGVLGNEQFF.

CDR3 sequence: CATSTRGSGVWTQYF. The CDR3 region has the DNA TGTGCCACCAGCACCCGCGGTAGCGGGGTGTGGACCCAGTACTTC. The V call is TRBV15, the J call TRBJ2-4; TRBD2 aligns across 8 bases. The assigned J gene may be wrong: the sequence end matches TRBJ2-5 better. CDR1 and CDR2 from the germline V gene are LNHNV and YYDKDF (reference sequence). The CDR3 length is 15 residues.

This clonotype showed up just a few times. The chain couples TRBV6-2 or TRBV6-3 to TRBJ2-1; no clear D. The end of the DNA fits TRBJ2-7 better, so the J call may be wrong. Germline V gene data show CDR1 as MNHEY and CDR2 as SVGEGT. CDR3 length: 15 residues. CDR3 in amino acids: CASSYQEPLYNEQYF. The CDR3, as DNA: TGTGCCAGCAGTTACCAGGAGCCACTCTACAATGAGCAGTACTTC.

At least ten counts were recorded for this clonotype. V usage is TRBV2 and J usage is TRBJ2-7, with D perhaps TRBD1 or TRBD2 (6 bases each). Germline values: CDR1 SNHLY, CDR2 FYNNEI. The CDR3 spans 15 residues. V lost 4 bases and J lost 5, with 18 bases in between. The CDR3: CASSGGAGRSDEQYF. The CDR3 coding sequence is TGTGCCAGCAGTGGGGGGGCAGGGAGAAGTGACGAGCAGTACTTC. Combining the CDR3 with reference TRBV2 and TRBJ2-7 gives the whole variable domain EPEVTQTPSHQVTQMGQEVILRCVPISNHLYFYWYRQILGQKVEFLVSFYNNEISEKSEIFDDQFSVERPDGSNFTLKIRSTKLEDSAMYFCASSGGAGRSDEQYFGPGTRLTVT.